Below, one TCR beta chain is given with its context. This clonotype came up a few times. The clone's antigen remains unknown. No per-base quality is available; no much larger clone lies one base away. The TCR beta CDR3 regions were amplified from the RNA transcripts. The TCR CDR3 was subjected to a first round of RT-PCR using the HTBI primer set and the Qiagen OneStep RT-PCR kit. A second multiplex PCR round built the libraries, followed by size selection and purification. Libraries were sequenced paired-end with 100 bp reads on an Illumina HiSeq2000. Regarding the original processing steps: SOAPnuke was used to process the raw data, removing reads that contained adapters or uncalled bases, had a mean Phred below 15, or lacked an exact match to the constant primer or identifier. High-quality paired reads were merged with COPE v1.2.5, and unique nucleotide sequences were defined as clonotypes. MiTCR v1.1 was used to align the clonotypes against IMGT TRBV, TRBD and TRBJ reference segments. Only V-J combinations with frequency above 0.0001, covering about 99% of repertoires, were analysed. A TCS score was defined as the ratio of F50 (clonal expansion) to E x V (chaos), with BLOSUM62-based TCRdist applied between CDR3 peptides within each V-J. Welch's t-statistics and random forest reduced fewer than 600 V-J features to about 13, which were used in a naive Bayes classifier (R e1071). The Morisita-Horn index was used to measure how similar the thyroid and blood repertoires were. In-frame beta chains were kept once TCRdb had trimmed the public reads at Q25 with fastp and called clones with MiXCR. Every distinct CDR3 protein forms one entry, paired with its most common genes and DNA. The V and J calls shown here were made by TCRdb, not taken from the authors' results. A total of 650,000 to 800,000 distinct CDR3 sequences appear in this sample, nearly 45% of them only once. The ten largest clones represent about 7.2% of the sample.

The sample belongs to a study of T cells in Graves' hyperthyroidism and ophthalmopathy (dated by TCRdb to about 2019). Turning to the overall study: A discovery cohort of about a hundred patients, fewer than 50 with Graves' ophthalmopathy and fewer than 65 with stable Graves' hyperthyroidism, was used to find distinguishing TCR V-J signatures. In about 6 Graves' hyperthyroidism patients, the study also compared T-cell repertoires from thyroid tissue with T-cell repertoires from blood. TCR Vbeta CDR3 sequencing of 140 or so peripheral blood samples (roughly 41 ophthalmopathy, approximately 80 hyperthyroidism and around 17 progressor patients) is reported in the paper. Prospective prediction of ophthalmopathy was tested in an independent validation cohort consisting of under 20 hyperthyroidism patients and approximately 16 patients who later progressed to ophthalmopathy. The roughly 94 discovery patients were randomly divided into training and test sets at a 7:3 ratio. Following sampling, methimazole starting at 30 mg daily was given to hyperthyroidism patients, and high-dose intravenous methylprednisolone was given to ophthalmopathy patients. Overall study outcomes, separate from this receptor: Most expanded thyroid clonotypes (frequency above 0.001) were also detected in blood, suggesting blood repertoires may reflect thyroid immune responses. A 13 V-J signature model separated ophthalmopathy from stable hyperthyroidism, with about 90% sensitivity and about 81% specificity in cross-validation and 80%/75% in testing. Sample size was not statistically predetermined, and blinding of investigators to group allocation was not performed. In validation, the model predicted progression to ophthalmopathy a median of 6.5 months before onset, with about 64% sensitivity and roughly 79% specificity.

Taken from the germline V gene (reference sequence), the CDR1 and CDR2 loops are LNHDA and SQIVND. The CDR3 covers 14 residues, taking in both the cysteine and the phenylalanine. The read is trimmed to its CDR3 DNA, 42 bases read in frame from base 1. V is pruned by 7 bases and J by 2 bases, leaving 4 bases of the junction without a gene match. Patients with uncontrolled infections, other autoimmune diseases, pregnancy or lactation were excluded. Diagnoses relied on clinical symptoms, serum thyroxine and TRAb, thyroid ultrasound and orbital computed tomography. Total RNA was extracted with Trizol reagent, and quality was checked on an Agilent 2100 Bioanalyzer.

The chain was built from TRBV19 and TRBJ2-7, and TRBD1 aligns with 11 junction nucleotides. The sequence was obtained from an adult man with Graves' disease, either hyperthyroidism or ophthalmopathy (not recorded which). Sequenced input: peripheral blood or thyroid tissue (not recorded which). The CDR3 protein: CASKRDRGTYEQYF. The sequence in DNA is TGTGCCAGTAAAAGGGACAGGGGGACCTACGAGCAGTACTTC.